This TCR beta chain came from a study of blood T cell repertoires in COVID-19. Original methodology: Nucleated cell number was recorded as an estimate derived from reference gene primer amplification. Generated by immunoSEQ multiplex PCR, the TCRdb table keeps only in-frame clones and is missing some. V and J calls and clone size are copied from that table; D and trimming were computed from the DNA. The sample carries about 320,000 clones, more than 75% recorded once. Grouping used clinical history reported by participants in a survey and questionnaire. Symptom resolution, clearance, or two negative PCRs marked donors in Cohort 3 as recovered. The ends lost 2 bases at V and 1 base at J; junction bases unmatched: 3. This CDR3 region has 14 residues. Per germline, CDR1 GTSNPN and CDR2 SVGIG (reference sequence).

The specimen was PBMCs or T cells enriched from blood (not recorded which). The V gene is TRBV30, the J gene TRBJ1-1; 8 bases agree with TRBD1. The clonotype originates from a man in his sixties who had recovered from COVID-19. The CDR3 region has the DNA TGTGCCTGGAGTAGGGGGACAGGGAACACTGAAGCTTTCTTT. The encoded protein is CAWSRGTGNTEAFF.